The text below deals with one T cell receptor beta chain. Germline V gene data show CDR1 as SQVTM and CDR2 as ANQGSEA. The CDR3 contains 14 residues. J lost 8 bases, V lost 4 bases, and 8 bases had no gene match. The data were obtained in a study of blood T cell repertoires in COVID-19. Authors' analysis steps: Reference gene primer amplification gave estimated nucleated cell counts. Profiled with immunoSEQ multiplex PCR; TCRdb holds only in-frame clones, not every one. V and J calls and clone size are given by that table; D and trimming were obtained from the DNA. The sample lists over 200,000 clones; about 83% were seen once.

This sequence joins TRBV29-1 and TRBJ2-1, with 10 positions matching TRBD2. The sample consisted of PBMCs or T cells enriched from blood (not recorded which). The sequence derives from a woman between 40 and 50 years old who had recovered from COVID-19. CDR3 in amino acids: CSVAPAGGPDEQFF. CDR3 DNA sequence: TGCAGCGTTGCTCCAGCGGGAGGGCCGGATGAGCAGTTCTTC.